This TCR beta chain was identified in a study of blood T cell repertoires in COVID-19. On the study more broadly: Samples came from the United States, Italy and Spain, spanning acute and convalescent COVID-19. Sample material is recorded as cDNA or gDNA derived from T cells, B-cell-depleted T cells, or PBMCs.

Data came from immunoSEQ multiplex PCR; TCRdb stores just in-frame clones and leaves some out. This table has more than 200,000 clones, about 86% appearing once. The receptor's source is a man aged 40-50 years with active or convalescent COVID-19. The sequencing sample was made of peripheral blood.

CDR3 sequence: CASSGQLDYEQYF. As DNA, the CDR3 is TGTGCCAGCAGTGGACAGTTGGACTACGAGCAGTACTTC. The genes are TRBV2 and TRBJ2-7; the D gene is possibly TRBD1 (5 bases). The CDR3 loop spans 13 amino acids. V gave up 4 bases and J gave up 3 bases, with 10 bases separating them. CDR1 is SNHLY, CDR2 FYNNEI, per germline.